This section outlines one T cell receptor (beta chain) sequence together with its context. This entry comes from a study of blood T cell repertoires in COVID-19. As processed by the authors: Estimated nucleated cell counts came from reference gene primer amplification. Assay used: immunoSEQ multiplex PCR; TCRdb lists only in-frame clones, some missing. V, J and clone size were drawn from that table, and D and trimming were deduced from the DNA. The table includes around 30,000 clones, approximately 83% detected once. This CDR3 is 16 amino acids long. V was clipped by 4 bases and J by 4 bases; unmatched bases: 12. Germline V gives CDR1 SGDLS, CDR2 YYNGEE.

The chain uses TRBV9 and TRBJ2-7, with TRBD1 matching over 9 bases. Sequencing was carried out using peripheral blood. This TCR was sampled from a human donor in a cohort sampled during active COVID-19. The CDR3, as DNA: TGTGCCAGCAGCCCCCGGTCTGGGGACAGGGATTACGAGCAGTACTTC. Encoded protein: CASSPRSGDRDYEQYF.